This T cell receptor (beta chain) was obtained from a study of CD8+ T cells in alopecia areata. Notes on the study in general: Lesional scalp displayed greater clonality than normal scalp, most notably in alopecia totalis/universalis. Against the mouse data, patients shared TCRs less clearly, possibly for HLA reasons.

Sequencing used cDNA as its template, made by extracting RNA and reverse transcribing it. Some clones are missing from TCRdb's copy, which holds only in-frame ones; the method was immunoSEQ multiplex PCR. Counted here are about 200,000 clones, roughly three fifths occurring once; the ten biggest clones make up roughly 5.3%. Germline V gene data show CDR1 as MGHRA and CDR2 as YSYEKL. The V gene lost 3 bases and the J gene lost 2 bases, with 14 bases spanning the gap. The CDR3 totals 16 residues. As concerns this clone: The target antigen is unknown.

This chain joins TRBV4-1 and TRBJ2-4; D ambiguous. This clonotype originated in a human donor in good health. Sequencing was done on a sample of CD8+ T cells sorted from blood. The CDR3 nucleotides are TGCGCCAGCAGCCACCCAACCACGAACTCCAAAAACATTCAGTACTTC. Protein: CASSHPTTNSKNIQYF.